This T cell receptor beta chain originates from a study of OX40 agonist ivuxolimab in advanced cancers. Study findings and constraints: Among the nonresponders, some also had low normalized T-cell clonal expansion.

The table came from immunoSEQ multiplex PCR; TCRdb's copy has only in-frame clones and leaves some out. Of fewer than 100,000 clones listed, roughly 89% are singletons. A note on this clone: No antigen is known for it.

This CDR3 spans 15 amino acids. CDR1 is MDHEN, CDR2 SYDVKM, per germline. The V and J ends lost 5 bases and 0 bases respectively, with 11 bases between them. Patients were excluded for autoimmune disease history or systemic immunosuppression. The chain has TRBV28 and TRBJ1-5; D gene uncertain. The clonotype was recovered from an adult with an advanced solid tumor such as melanoma, head and neck, liver or kidney cancer. This specimen was CD4+ or CD8+ T cells sorted from blood, taken in a trial of the OX40 agonist ivuxolimab. Written as DNA, the CDR3 is TGTGCCAGCAGTGTCGGAGGTAATAGCAATCAGCCCCAGCATTTT. It yields the protein CASSVGGNSNQPQHF.